Shown below are 25 T cell receptor beta chains from a single sample sequenced in a study of early T cells in non-severe SARS-CoV-2 infection (dated by TCRdb to the early 2020s). The library relied on 5' RACE. Reads for this sample came from a NextSeq 500. TCRdb took the public reads, trimmed them with fastp at Q25, ran MiXCR for clone calling and kept in-frame beta chains. For every CDR3 protein sequence, its rows merge into one entry that carries the most common genes and DNA. The sample profile shows more than 45,000 distinct CDR3 sequences; about 8.4% of them were found once. Around 3.4% of the sample goes to the ten largest clones. The specimen sequenced was whole blood. These receptors all stem from an adult who was a healthcare worker with PCR-confirmed SARS-CoV-2 infection or an uninfected control (not recorded which).

This clonotype was seen more than once but under ten times. The rearrangement joins TRBV20-1 to TRBJ2-1; 8 bases align to TRBD2. V lost 6 bases to trimming and J lost 0 bases; unmatched junction nucleotides: 4. In germline, CDR1 is DFQATT, CDR2 SNEGSKA (reference sequence). The CDR3 length is 14 residues. CDR3 DNA sequence: TGCAGTGCCCTTAGCGGGACCTCCTACAATGAGCAGTTCTTC. Protein sequence: CSALSGTSYNEQFF.

This clonotype was found a few times. The rearrangement links TRBV3-1 to TRBJ2-7; no clear D gene. CDR1 is LGHDT, CDR2 YNNKEL, per germline (reference sequence). Trimming took 1 base from V and 5 from J, leaving 6 bases between them. The CDR3 covers 12 residues. For the CDR3, the DNA is TGTGCCAGCAGCCAAGTGGCCCACGAGCAGTACTTC. Amino acid sequence: CASSQVAHEQYF.

This clonotype came up many times. The V call is TRBV28, the J call TRBJ2-5; 11 nucleotides align to TRBD2. This CDR3 has 15 amino acids. V lost 4 bases and J lost 4; bases outside the gene matches: 5. Germline CDR1 and CDR2: MDHEN and SYDVKM. CDR3 protein: CASSSLAGGGETQYF. Here the CDR3 DNA reads TGTGCCAGCAGTTCATTAGCGGGAGGGGGAGAGACCCAGTACTTC.

This clonotype was detected only a few times. V is TRBV7-2 and J is TRBJ2-5, with TRBD2 identical over 11 bases. Germline loops: CDR1 SGHTA, CDR2 FQGNSA. V was pared by 0 bases and J by 2 bases, with 2 bases of the junction left unmatched. The CDR3 loop spans 16 amino acids. The CDR3 nucleotides are TGTGCCAGCAGCTTAGCCGGGACTAGCGGACAAGAGACCCAGTACTTC. Translation gives CASSLAGTSGQETQYF. The whole variable domain, filled in from reference TRBV7-2 and TRBJ2-5, reads GAGVSQSPSNKVTEKGKDVELRCDPISGHTALYWYRQSLGQGLEFLIYFQGNSAPDKSGLPSDRFSAERTGGSVSTLTIQRTQQEDSAVYLCASSLAGTSGQETQYFGPGTRLLVL.

The gene calls are TRBV28 and TRBJ1-1; a weak D match, TRBD1 (5 bases). The CDR3 spans 13 residues. Germline CDR1 and CDR2: MDHEN and SYDVKM. Trimming pared 4 bases from V and 4 bases from J, leaving 10 bases between. DNA for the CDR3: TGTGCCAGCAGTTCTCGGGGGATCACTGAAGCTTTCTTT. Translating it yields CASSSRGITEAFF.

This clonotype has at least ten counts. The rearrangement joins TRBV20-1 to TRBJ1-2; the match to TRBD1 covers 7 bases. The CDR3 totals 13 residues. Per germline, CDR1 DFQATT and CDR2 SNEGSKA (reference sequence). Trimming cost V 5 bases and J 1 base; bases outside gene matches: 4. CDR3 nucleotides: TGCAGTGCTGGGGACAGAATTAACTATGGCTACACCTTC. It yields the protein CSAGDRINYGYTF.

This clonotype was observed a handful of times. The chain recombines TRBV5-1 with TRBJ2-3; 10 nucleotides match TRBD2. The CDR3 contains 16 residues. V trimming: 1 base; J trimming: 2 bases; junction bases outside the gene matches: 4. The germline V gene encodes CDR1 SGHRS and CDR2 YFSETQ. CDR3 loop: CASSLKLAGNTDTQYF. CDR3 DNA sequence: TGCGCCAGCAGCTTGAAACTAGCGGGGAACACAGATACGCAGTATTTT.

This clonotype was seen at least ten times. This chain joins TRBV3-1 and TRBJ2-2; 7 nucleotides agree with TRBD2. Germline lookup yields CDR1 LGHDT and CDR2 YNNKEL (reference sequence). The CDR3 totals 17 residues. V shed 5 bases, J shed 5 bases, and the junction held 14 bases outside the gene matches. The CDR3 nucleotides read TGTGCCAGCAGCACCAGGGAGGGTAGCAAAAGAACCGGGGAGCTGTTTTTT. Protein sequence: CASSTREGSKRTGELFF.

This clonotype has a handful of counts. V gene TRBV5-1 combines with J gene TRBJ2-1; D is possibly TRBD2 (6 bases). The V gene lost 4 bases and the J gene lost 7 bases, with 12 bases spanning the gap. The CDR3 extends over 13 amino acids. CDR1 is SGHRS, CDR2 YFSETQ, per germline. The CDR3 DNA reads TGCGCCAGCAGCGGGCCGGGACTGAATGAGCAGTTCTTC. This encodes CASSGPGLNEQFF.

This clonotype occurred many times. V usage is TRBV12-3 or TRBV12-4 and J usage is TRBJ2-5; 9 bases agree with TRBD2. CDR3 length: 15 residues. Trimming at V came to 4 bases and at J to 5 bases, leaving 8 bases not matched to a gene. The CDR3 DNA follows: TGTGCCAGCAGTTCCACGCGGGAGGGCCGGGAGACCCAGTACTTC. Encoded protein: CASSSTREGRETQYF.

This clonotype was observed at least ten times. The chain recombines TRBV20-1 with TRBJ2-3; TRBD1 might be the D (5 bases). CDR1 is DFQATT, CDR2 SNEGSKA, per germline (reference sequence). V was shortened by 8 bases and J by 2 bases, with 14 bases between the two germline ends. The CDR3 length is 13 residues. The CDR3 nucleotides read TGCAGTCCGAAGGACATATACACAGATACGCAGTATTTT. Protein product: CSPKDIYTDTQYF.

This clonotype appeared a few times. This chain joins TRBV7-3 and TRBJ2-1; 14 positions match TRBD2. The CDR3 contains 16 residues. From germline, CDR1 is SGHTA and CDR2 FQGTGA. The J segment lost 9 bases and the V segment lost 5 bases, leaving 9 bases of the junction unmatched. The CDR3 bases are TGTGCCAGCAGCCAAGGGGGGACTAGCGGGAGAACTGAGCAGTTCTTC. Translation gives CASSQGGTSGRTEQFF.

This clonotype was seen only a few times. The gene calls are TRBV10-3 and TRBJ2-5, with TRBD2 as a possible D gene (5 bases). The V end was cut by 4 bases, the J end by 1 base, with 13 bases between. The CDR3 loop spans 15 amino acids. Looked up from germline, CDR1 is ENHRY and CDR2 is SYGVKD. The CDR3 bases are TGTGCCATCAGTGGCAAAGGGAGCGGCCAAGAGACCCAGTACTTC. The encoded protein is CAISGKGSGQETQYF.

This clonotype was detected ten times or more. CDR3 loop: CAWRDIARRSYNEQFF. The DNA for the CDR3 is TGTGCCTGGAGAGACATAGCGCGGAGGTCCTACAATGAGCAGTTCTTC. This chain uses TRBV30 with TRBJ2-1, with D possibly being TRBD2 (5 bases). From germline, CDR1 is GTSNPN and CDR2 SVGIG (reference sequence). V shed 3 bases and J shed 1 base, with 16 bases lying between them. The CDR3 loop spans 16 amino acids.

This rearrangement joins TRBV5-1 to TRBJ2-4, with D tentatively TRBD1 (5 bases). Germline CDR1 reads SGHRS; CDR2 reads YFSETQ. CDR3 length: 14 amino acids. V was trimmed by 1 base and J by 3 bases, leaving 8 bases between them. The CDR3 here is CASSLLTDKNIQYF. The CDR3 DNA sequence: TGCGCCAGCAGCTTGTTGACAGACAAAAACATTCAGTACTTC.

This clonotype was recorded many times. The rearrangement uses TRBV5-6 and TRBJ2-1; D could derive from TRBD1 or TRBD2 (5 bases each). Germline V gene lookup returns CDR1 SGHDT and CDR2 YYEEEE. The ends were cut back, 4 bases at V and 7 bases at J, with 18 bases in the middle. The CDR3 has 15 residues. In DNA, the CDR3 is TGTGCCAGCAGCGTAGACAGAGGGCCAAAGAATGAGCAGTTCTTC. It is translated as CASSVDRGPKNEQFF.

This clonotype was detected a few times. The chain has TRBV6-1 and TRBJ2-3, with 10 bases fitting TRBD2. CDR1 and CDR2 from the germline V gene are MNHNS and SASEGT. V trimming: 2 bases; J trimming: 4 bases; junction bases outside the gene matches: 3. The CDR3 is 15 residues long. The DNA of the CDR3 is TGTGCCAGCAGTGAAACTCTAGCGGGGGCAGATACGCAGTATTTT. Its translation: CASSETLAGADTQYF.

This clonotype was detected ten times or more. The chain carries TRBV27 and TRBJ2-7; TRBD2 agrees at 12 bases. V was clipped by 5 bases and J by 5 bases; unmatched bases: 4. The CDR3 extends over 14 amino acids. Per germline, CDR1 MNHEY and CDR2 SMNVEV (reference sequence). The CDR3 reads CASSPSGRVDEQYF. The CDR3 nucleotides read TGTGCCAGCAGTCCTAGCGGGAGGGTGGACGAGCAGTACTTC.

The chain joins TRBV6-1 to TRBJ2-7; TRBD1 aligns across 7 bases. Germline CDR1 is MNHNS and CDR2 is SASEGT. The V gene end was trimmed by 2 bases and the J gene end by 6 bases; junction bases not matched to a gene: 10. This CDR3 region has 15 residues. CDR3 region: CASSERRQGNLEQYF. CDR3 coding DNA: TGTGCCAGCAGTGAACGCCGACAGGGTAACCTCGAGCAGTACTTC.

V and J are TRBV18 and TRBJ2-2, with D unresolved. The CDR3 covers 16 residues. CDR1 and CDR2 from the germline V gene are KGHSH and LQKENI. Trimming left V 3 bases short and J 0 bases short, with 11 bases between. The CDR3, as DNA: TGTGCCAGCTCACCTCTCCAGGCTACGAACACCGGGGAGCTGTTTTTT. Its protein product is CASSPLQATNTGELFF.

This clonotype has ten or more counts. V usage is TRBV7-9 and J usage is TRBJ2-1; 9 nucleotides match TRBD1. J gave up 6 bases and V 5 bases, and 8 bases lay outside the gene matches. Germline-derived CDR1 and CDR2 are SEHNR and FQNEAQ (reference sequence). The CDR3 covers 15 residues. The chain's CDR3 is CASSHRDREGNEQFF. CDR3 DNA sequence: TGTGCCAGCAGCCACCGGGACAGGGAAGGCAATGAGCAGTTCTTC.

The chain is built from TRBV11-1 and TRBJ2-7; TRBD1 aligns across 10 bases. The CDR3 contains 14 residues. CDR1 is SGHAT and CDR2 is FQDESV in the germline V gene (reference sequence). The V gene end was trimmed by 3 bases and the J gene end by 7 bases; junction bases not matched to a gene: 6. In DNA, the CDR3 is TGTGCCAGCAGCTTCGGCGGGACAGGGGATGAGCAGTACTTC. Its protein is CASSFGGTGDEQYF. The variable domain in full, with the rest retrieved from reference TRBV11-1 and TRBJ2-7, is EAEVAQSPRYKITEKSQAVAFWCDPISGHATLYWYRQILGQGPELLVQFQDESVVDDSQLPKDRFSAERLKGVDSTLKIQPAELGDSAMYLCASSFGGTGDEQYFGPGTRLTVT.

This clonotype came up many times. The J gene is TRBJ2-3, the V gene TRBV28, with D possibly matching TRBD2 (6 bases). This CDR3 comprises 15 residues. V lost 3 bases to trimming and J lost 6 bases, with 16 bases between them. Per germline, CDR1 MDHEN and CDR2 SYDVKM. The CDR3 nucleotides read TGTGCCAGCAGTTTCGGGGGTACCCCAAGGGATACGCAGTATTTT. It yields the protein CASSFGGTPRDTQYF.

This clonotype came up many times. The chain employs TRBV7-9 and TRBJ1-6; D call uncertain. The V gene's germline CDR1 is SEHNR and CDR2 FQNEAQ (reference sequence). V lost 5 bases, J lost 10 bases, and 12 bases lay in between. The CDR3 contains 13 residues. CDR3 in DNA: TGTGCCAGCAGCCCCGAGGCAGACTCACCCCTCCACTTT. Translating it yields CASSPEADSPLHF.

In this sample, this clonotype turned up many times. The chain carries TRBV29-1 and TRBJ2-5; the D gene is possibly TRBD2 (5 bases). The CDR3 contains 13 residues. CDR1 is SQVTM, CDR2 ANQGSEA, per germline. With 6 bases removed from V and 1 base from J, the gap between germline ends came to 12 bases. The CDR3 DNA follows: TGCAGCGTGACGGGAAGCAGCCAAGAGACCCAGTACTTC. Translation: CSVTGSSQETQYF.